This T cell receptor (beta chain) was identified during a study of OX40 agonist ivuxolimab in advanced cancers. Study overall: Patients assigned to dose escalation were diagnosed with hepatocellular carcinoma, melanoma, renal cell or head and neck cancer.

Concerning this clone itself: Its matching antigen is unknown.

Germline assignment: CDR1 MRHNA and CDR2 SNTAGT. The ends were cut back, 5 bases at V and 4 bases at J, with 9 bases in the middle. The CDR3 sequence is 13 residues long. Study-wide results and caveats: Also showing low normalized T-cell clonal expansion were some of the nonresponders. Among T cells, CD8+ cells averaged more expanded clones than CD4+ cells.

Here immunoSEQ multiplex PCR was the method, and the copy in TCRdb shows in-frame clones only, minus some. The sample carries approximately 91,000 clones, around nine tenths recorded once. This receptor was taken from an adult with an advanced solid tumor such as melanoma, head and neck, liver or kidney cancer. The V gene is TRBV6-4, the J gene TRBJ2-1; D is unclear. The sequencing used CD4+ or CD8+ T cells sorted from blood, collected in a trial of the OX40 agonist ivuxolimab. Written as DNA, the CDR3 is TGTGCCAGCAGTCCGGACCCGTACAATGAGCAGTTCTTC. It is translated as CASSPDPYNEQFF.